Included here is one TCR beta chain sequence, with context. The antigen remains unidentified. This record belongs to a study of T cells in localized non-small cell lung cancer. Study observations and caveats: Peak T cell clonality was found in uninvolved adjacent lung, exceeding tumor.

Per germline, CDR1 KGHSH and CDR2 LQKENI. Trimming cost V 3 bases and J 6 bases; bases outside gene matches: 6. This CDR3 region has 15 residues. TCRdb keeps only in-frame clones here, not all; method: immunoSEQ multiplex PCR. This table has 1,500 to 2,000 clones, about 40% appearing once. This TCR was recovered from a female donor older than 55 with stage II squamous cell lung carcinoma. The chain uses TRBV18 and TRBJ2-2; TRBD1 matches at 8 bases. Here the sequenced sample was lung tumor tissue, taken before any cancer treatment. The CDR3 is CASSPKDRVAGELFF. The CDR3 DNA reads TGTGCCAGCTCACCCAAGGACAGGGTCGCCGGGGAGCTGTTTTTT.